This record covers a single T cell receptor (beta chain). This record comes from a study of blood T cell repertoires in COVID-19. The overall study: The cDNA or gDNA used as material had been derived from T cells, B-cell-depleted T cells, or PBMCs.

Per germline, CDR1 SGHRS and CDR2 YFSETQ. The CDR3 has 16 residues. V was clipped by 0 bases and J by 0 bases, with 12 bases between them. The repertoire was sequenced with immunoSEQ multiplex PCR; TCRdb's copy has only in-frame clones and lacks some. The repertoire includes about 110,000 clones, approximately 79% of them detected once, and 20% to 25% sits in the top ten. This TCR was recovered from a man in his 70s with active or convalescent COVID-19. Sequenced sample: peripheral blood. This chain connects TRBV5-1 to TRBJ1-1; possible D gene TRBD1, 5 bases. CDR3 amino acids: CASSLGSGSMNTEAFF. For the CDR3, the DNA is TGCGCCAGCAGCTTGGGATCAGGGTCAATGAACACTGAAGCTTTCTTT.